Given below is one T cell receptor beta chain in context. Its specificity is not known. This record belongs to a study of CD8+ T cells in alopecia areata. Sequencing templates came from extracted RNA that was reverse transcribed into cDNA. Using immunoSEQ multiplex PCR, the repertoire was profiled, and TCRdb retains in-frame clones only, with some absent. The sample records some 110,000 clones, roughly two fifths being singletons. Study observations and caveats: More clonal than normal scalp was lesional scalp, particularly alopecia totalis/universalis.

V was clipped by 7 bases and J by 6 bases, with 18 bases between them. From germline, CDR1 is GTSNPN and CDR2 SVGIG (reference sequence). This CDR3 region has 13 residues. This receptor was obtained from a human donor with alopecia areata. The genes are TRBV30 and TRBJ1-1; possible D gene TRBD1, 5 bases. Input material: CD4+ T cells sorted from blood. The CDR3 nucleotides are TGTGCCTTCACTGGCAGGGTATGGCCTGAAGCTTTCTTT. This encodes CAFTGRVWPEAFF. The entire variable domain, with the rest obtained from reference TRBV30 and TRBJ1-1, is as follows: SQTIHQWPATLVQPVGSPLSLECTVEGTSNPNLYWYRQAAGRGLQLLFYSVGIGQISSEVPQNLSASRPQDRQFILSSKKLLLSDSGFYLCAFTGRVWPEAFFGQGTRLTVV.